Below, 9 T cell receptor beta chains from the same sample are listed, as sequenced in a study of OX40 agonist ivuxolimab in advanced cancers. Profiled with immunoSEQ multiplex PCR; TCRdb holds only in-frame clones, not every one. This sample has 90,000 to 100,000 clones; approximately 85% occur once, and the top ten carry 3% to 4%. The source was CD4+ or CD8+ T cells sorted from blood, collected in a trial of the OX40 agonist ivuxolimab. These receptor sequences come from an adult with an advanced solid tumor such as melanoma, head and neck, liver or kidney cancer.

The chain has TRBV11-2 and TRBJ2-3, with TRBD2 matching 8 bases. This CDR3 has 14 amino acids. J was trimmed by 0 bases and V by 4 bases; bases with no gene match: 0. Per the germline V gene, CDR1 is SGHAT and CDR2 is FQNNGV. CDR3 DNA: TGTGCCAGCAGCTCTAGCGGGAGCACAGATACGCAGTATTTT. It codes for CASSSSGSTDTQYF.

The chain has TRBV14 and TRBJ2-5, with D possibly matching TRBD2 (5 bases). Germline CDR1 SGHDN, CDR2 FVKESK. This CDR3 contains 15 residues. Trimming pared 1 base from V and 2 bases from J, leaving 11 bases between. The chain's CDR3 is CASSQVTGIQETQYF. The CDR3 nucleotides read TGTGCCAGCAGCCAAGTCACCGGGATTCAAGAGACCCAGTACTTC.

The rearrangement links TRBV10-3 to TRBJ2-1; D is tentatively TRBD1 or TRBD2 (5 bases each). Germline assignment: CDR1 ENHRY and CDR2 SYGVKD. The CDR3 sequence is 17 residues long. With 5 bases removed from V and 10 bases from J, the gap between germline ends came to 27 bases. In nucleotides, the CDR3 is TGTGCCATCAGTTCCCGGGACCTCATACGTCTCCAAGTGGAGCAGTTCTTC. This sequence encodes CAISSRDLIRLQVEQFF.

The chain employs TRBV27 and TRBJ2-1; TRBD1 might be the D (6 bases). Trimming took off 5 bases at V and 6 bases at J, with 14 bases between the two ends. CDR3 length: 14 amino acids. CDR1 and CDR2 from the germline V gene are MNHEY and SMNVEV (reference sequence). Here the CDR3 reads CASSLGQTLNEQFF. CDR3 DNA: TGTGCCAGCAGTCTCGGACAGACCCTCAATGAGCAGTTCTTC.

The gene calls are TRBV7-2 and TRBJ2-3; TRBD2 aligns across 10 bases. J gave up 4 bases and V 5 bases, and 6 bases lay outside the gene matches. The CDR3 runs to 15 residues. In germline, CDR1 is SGHTA, CDR2 FQGNSA. The CDR3 nucleotides read TGTGCCAGCAGCACCGGGACTAGCGTGGCAGATACGCAGTATTTT. Protein: CASSTGTSVADTQYF.

The rearrangement uses TRBV19 and TRBJ1-1, with TRBD1 matching over 7 bases. Germline V gene data show CDR1 as LNHDA and CDR2 as SQIVND (reference sequence). CDR3 length: 17 residues. The junction had 14 bases not matched to a gene; V was cut back by 0 bases and J by 7 bases. CDR3 sequence reads: CASSIDLEGAQLGEAFF. The DNA for the CDR3 is TGTGCCAGTAGTATAGATCTCGAGGGGGCCCAGCTTGGTGAAGCTTTCTTT.

This chain connects TRBV15 to TRBJ2-7; 8 bases agree with TRBD1. The germline CDR1 and CDR2 sequences are LNHNV and YYDKDF (reference sequence). This CDR3 is 17 amino acids long. V gave up 0 bases and J gave up 4 bases; unmatched junction bases: 11. The CDR3 sequence is CATSRDLVPDRVYEQYF. The CDR3 DNA reads as TGTGCCACCAGCAGAGATCTAGTGCCGGACAGGGTGTACGAGCAGTACTTC.

The genes are TRBV7-8 and TRBJ2-7; perhaps TRBD1 as D (7 bases). The V end was cut by 1 base, the J end by 3 bases, with 13 bases between. This CDR3 is built from 15 residues. The germline V gene encodes CDR1 SGHVS and CDR2 FQNEAQ. The CDR3 is CASSLDGGDSYEQYF. The CDR3, as DNA: TGTGCCAGCAGCTTAGACGGAGGGGACAGCTACGAGCAGTACTTC.

J is TRBJ2-1 and V is TRBV7-3; tentative D call: TRBD2 (5 bases). The CDR3 length is 15 residues. V lost 1 base and J 0 bases, leaving 7 bases between the germline ends. Germline V gives CDR1 SGHTA, CDR2 FQGTGA. DNA of the CDR3: TGTGCCAGCAGCTTAAATAGCGACTCCTACAATGAGCAGTTCTTC. Translated, it gives CASSLNSDSYNEQFF.